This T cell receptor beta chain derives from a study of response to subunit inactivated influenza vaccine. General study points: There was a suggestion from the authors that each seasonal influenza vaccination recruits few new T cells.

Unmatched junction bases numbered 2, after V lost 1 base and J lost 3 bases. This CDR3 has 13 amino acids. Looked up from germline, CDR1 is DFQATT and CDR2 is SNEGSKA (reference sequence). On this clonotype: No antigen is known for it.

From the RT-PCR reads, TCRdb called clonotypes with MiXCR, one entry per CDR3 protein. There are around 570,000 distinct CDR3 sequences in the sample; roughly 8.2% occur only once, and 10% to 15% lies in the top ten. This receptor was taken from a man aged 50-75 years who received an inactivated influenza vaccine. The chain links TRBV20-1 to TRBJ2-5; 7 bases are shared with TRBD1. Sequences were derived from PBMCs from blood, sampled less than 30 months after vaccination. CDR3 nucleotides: TGCAGTGCTAGAGGACAGGGAAAAGAGACCCAGTACTTC. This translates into CSARGQGKETQYF.